Sequencing of this TCR beta chain was carried out in a study of cytomegalovirus exposure and HLA in healthy donors. Study-wide results and caveats: According to reports, the classifier identified cytomegalovirus status with high specificity and sensitivity. TCR beta chains numbering some 160 were designated cytomegalovirus-associated. A subsequent analysis found that TCR clusters from the first cohort also tended to co-occur in the 110 or so validation repertoires, with around 94% of cluster scores above 0.

The CDR3 is 16 amino acids. Germline-derived CDR1 and CDR2 are LGHNT and FRNRAP. The V and J ends lost 0 bases and 6 bases respectively, with 17 bases between them. With respect to this clone: The antigen remains undetermined.

It was the 120-subject validation cohort, separate from the approximately 700-subject first cohort, to which the donors belonged. The table came from immunoSEQ multiplex PCR; TCRdb's copy has only in-frame clones and leaves some out. The sample has roughly 250,000 clones; about 86% are singletons. V usage is TRBV12-5 and J usage is TRBJ1-2; D is perhaps TRBD1 (5 bases). Material for sequencing was PBMCs. This receptor was taken from a young man in good health and CMV-seronegative. CDR3 sequence (DNA): TGTGCTAGTGGTTTGGTACTGGTTTCAGGGATCGATGGCTACACCTTC. It specifies CASGLVLVSGIDGYTF.